This T cell receptor beta chain was retrieved from a study of blood T cell repertoires in COVID-19. From germline, CDR1 is MNHEY and CDR2 SVGEGT. This CDR3 has 12 amino acids. With 4 bases removed from V and 7 bases from J, the gap between germline ends came to 7 bases. Original processing methods: Reference gene primer amplification in the assay estimated nucleated cell counts. Clones were sequenced by immunoSEQ multiplex PCR, and TCRdb holds only the in-frame ones, with some missing. That table furnishes V, J and clone size, whereas the DNA furnished D and trimming. The repertoire consists of some 300,000 clones, with around 88% occurring once and the leading ten covering 6.9%.

The clonotype comes from a woman in her 30s who had recovered from COVID-19. The sequenced sample was peripheral blood. V is TRBV6-2 or TRBV6-3 and J is TRBJ1-4; unclear D gene. The CDR3 loop is CASSSVFEKLFF. The CDR3 DNA reads as TGTGCCAGCAGTTCCGTATTTGAAAAACTGTTTTTT.